This T cell receptor beta chain was sequenced in a study of T cells in Graves' hyperthyroidism and ophthalmopathy. Clinicians diagnosed patients from clinical symptoms, serum thyroxine and TRAb, thyroid ultrasound and orbital computed tomography. The PBMCs studied were ones that came from 8.5 to 10 ml fresh peripheral blood. CDR3 length equals 15 residues. J was trimmed by 4 bases and V by 2 bases; bases with no gene match: 6. Researchers took RNA transcripts and amplified the TCR beta CDR3 regions from them. TCR CDR3 underwent first-round RT-PCR with the HTBI primer set. TCRdb reanalysed the multiplex PCR reads using MiXCR and keeps one entry per CDR3 protein. The table lists some 500,000 distinct CDR3 sequences, approximately 15% of them singletons, with over 15% in the top ten.

V usage is TRBV12-3 or TRBV12-4 and J usage is TRBJ2-3, with 7 nucleotides matching TRBD2. The TCR originated in a woman under 30 with Graves' hyperthyroidism. The sequenced sample consisted of blood. CDR3 coding DNA: TGTGCCAGCAGTTTAATGGGCGGGAGTGCAGATACGCAGTATTTT. Protein product: CASSLMGGSADTQYF.